The source of this TCR beta chain is a study of blood T cell repertoires in COVID-19. Study summary: Acute-phase and convalescent COVID-19 samples originated in the United States, Italy and Spain. The cDNA or gDNA used as material had been derived from T cells, B-cell-depleted T cells, or PBMCs.

Trimming took 4 bases from V and 5 from J; bases not matched to a gene: 4. CDR3 length equals 14 residues. Germline V gene lookup returns CDR1 SGHKS and CDR2 YYEKEE (reference sequence). Original handling: Amplified reference gene primers provided the basis for estimating nucleated cell counts. TCRdb's copy holds only in-frame clones and misses some; the assay was immunoSEQ multiplex PCR. That table gives V, J and clone size, and the DNA gave D and trimming. The sample carries about 87,000 clones, around 83% recorded once. The V and J genes are TRBV5-5 and TRBJ1-5; the match to TRBD1 covers 9 bases. The sequence was collected from a woman in her 70s with acute or convalescent COVID-19. The specimen was peripheral blood. Here the CDR3 DNA reads TGTGCCAGCAGCCCCGGACAGGGGTATCAGCCCCAGCATTTT. Its protein product is CASSPGQGYQPQHF.